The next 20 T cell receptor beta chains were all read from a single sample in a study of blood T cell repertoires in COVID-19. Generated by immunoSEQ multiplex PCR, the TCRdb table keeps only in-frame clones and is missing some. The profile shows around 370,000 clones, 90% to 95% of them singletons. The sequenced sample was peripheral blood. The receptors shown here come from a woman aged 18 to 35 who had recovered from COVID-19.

The CDR3 loop reads CASSFGTGYPQPQHF. DNA of the CDR3: TGTGCCAGCAGTTTCGGGACAGGGTACCCTCAGCCCCAGCATTTT. The rearrangement links TRBV6-2 or TRBV6-3 to TRBJ1-5; 9 nucleotides agree with TRBD1. The V segment lost 4 bases and the J segment 6 bases; nucleotides outside the gene matches: 7. Germline values: CDR1 MNHEY, CDR2 SVGEGT. The CDR3 is 15 residues long.

The CDR3 nucleotides read TGTGCCAGCAGCTCGATACCCGGGACAGGGGAGGAAAAACTGTTTTTT. Translation: CASSSIPGTGEEKLFF. The J gene is TRBJ1-4, the V gene TRBV7-9; TRBD1 aligns across 10 bases. The CDR3 is 16 residues long. Germline V gene data show CDR1 as SEHNR and CDR2 as FQNEAQ (reference sequence). The V gene end was trimmed by 4 bases and the J gene end by 8 bases; junction bases not matched to a gene: 10. Filled out from reference TRBV7-9 and TRBJ1-4, the complete variable domain reads DTGVSQNPRHKITKRGQNVTFRCDPISEHNRLYWYRQTLGQGPEFLTYFQNEAQLEKSRLLSDRFSAERPKGSFSTLEIQRTEQGDSAMYLCASSSIPGTGEEKLFFGSGTQLSVL.

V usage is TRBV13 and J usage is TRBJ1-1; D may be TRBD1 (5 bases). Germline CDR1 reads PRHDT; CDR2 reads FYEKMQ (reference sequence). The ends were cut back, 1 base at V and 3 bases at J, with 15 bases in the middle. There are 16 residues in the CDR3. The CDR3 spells CASSLEIQGRDTEAFF. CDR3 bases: TGTGCCAGCAGCTTAGAAATCCAGGGAAGGGACACTGAAGCTTTCTTT.

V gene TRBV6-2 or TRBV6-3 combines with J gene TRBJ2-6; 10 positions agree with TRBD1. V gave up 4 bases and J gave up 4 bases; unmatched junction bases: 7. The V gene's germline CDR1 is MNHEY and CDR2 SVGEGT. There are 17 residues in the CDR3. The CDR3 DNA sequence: TGTGCCAGCAGTTCCGGGACAGGGGCTTCAGGGGCCAACGTCCTGACTTTC. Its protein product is CASSSGTGASGANVLTF.

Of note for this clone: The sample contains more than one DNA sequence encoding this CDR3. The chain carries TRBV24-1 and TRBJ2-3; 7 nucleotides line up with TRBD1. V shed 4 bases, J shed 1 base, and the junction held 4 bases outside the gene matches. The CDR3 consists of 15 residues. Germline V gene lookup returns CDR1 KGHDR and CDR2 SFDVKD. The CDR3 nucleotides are TGTGCCACCAGTGACCCAGGACAGGGCACAGATACGCAGTATTTT. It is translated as CATSDPGQGTDTQYF.

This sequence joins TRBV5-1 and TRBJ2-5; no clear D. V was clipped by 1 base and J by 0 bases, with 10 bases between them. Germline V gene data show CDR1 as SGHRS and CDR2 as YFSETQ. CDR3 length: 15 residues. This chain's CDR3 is CASSLTIPHQETQYF. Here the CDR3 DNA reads TGCGCCAGCAGCTTGACTATTCCACACCAAGAGACCCAGTACTTC.

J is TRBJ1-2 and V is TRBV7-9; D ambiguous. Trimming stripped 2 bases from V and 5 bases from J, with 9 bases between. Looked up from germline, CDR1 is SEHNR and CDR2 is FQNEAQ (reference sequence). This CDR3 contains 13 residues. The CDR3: CASSLWEGYGYTF. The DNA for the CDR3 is TGTGCCAGCAGCTTATGGGAGGGATATGGCTACACCTTC.

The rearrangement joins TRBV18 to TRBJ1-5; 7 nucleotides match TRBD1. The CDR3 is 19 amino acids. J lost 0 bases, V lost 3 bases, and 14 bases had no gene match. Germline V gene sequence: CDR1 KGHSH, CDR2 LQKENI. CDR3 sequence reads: CASSPGQDKARNSNQPQHF. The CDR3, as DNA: TGTGCCAGCTCACCCGGACAGGATAAAGCCCGAAATAGCAATCAGCCCCAGCATTTT.

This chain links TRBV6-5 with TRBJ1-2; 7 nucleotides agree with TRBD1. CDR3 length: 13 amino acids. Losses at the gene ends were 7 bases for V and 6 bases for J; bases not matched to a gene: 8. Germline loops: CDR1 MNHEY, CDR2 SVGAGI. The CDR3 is CASTRTGKDGYTF. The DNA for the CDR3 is TGTGCCAGCACCAGGACAGGAAAAGATGGCTACACCTTC.

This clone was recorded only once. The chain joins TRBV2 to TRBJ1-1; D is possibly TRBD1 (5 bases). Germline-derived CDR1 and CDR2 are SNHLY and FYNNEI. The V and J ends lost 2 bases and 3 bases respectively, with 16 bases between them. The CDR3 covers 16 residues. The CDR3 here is CASSERRGGGYTEAFF. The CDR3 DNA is TGTGCCAGCAGTGAACGCCGCGGGGGAGGGTACACTGAAGCTTTCTTT.

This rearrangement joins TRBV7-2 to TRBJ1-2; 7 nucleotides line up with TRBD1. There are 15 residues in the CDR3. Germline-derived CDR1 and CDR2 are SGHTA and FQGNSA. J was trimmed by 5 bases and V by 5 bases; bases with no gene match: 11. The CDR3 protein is CASSPSTGWGYGYTF. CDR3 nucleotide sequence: TGTGCCAGCAGCCCATCGACAGGGTGGGGGTATGGCTACACCTTC. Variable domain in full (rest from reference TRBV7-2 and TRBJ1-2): GAGVSQSPSNKVTEKGKDVELRCDPISGHTALYWYRQSLGQGLEFLIYFQGNSAPDKSGLPSDRFSAERTGGSVSTLTIQRTQQEDSAVYLCASSPSTGWGYGYTFGSGTRLTVV.

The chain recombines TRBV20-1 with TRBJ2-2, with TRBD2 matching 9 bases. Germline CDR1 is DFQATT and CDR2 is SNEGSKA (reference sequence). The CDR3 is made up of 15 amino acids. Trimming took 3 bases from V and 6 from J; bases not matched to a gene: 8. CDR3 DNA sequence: TGCAGTGCTAGTTCCCATGGCGGGAGGGCCGGGGAGCTGTTTTTT. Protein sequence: CSASSHGGRAGELFF.

The CDR3 sequence is CASRPTSGGGYNEQFF. CDR3 nucleotides: TGTGCCAGCAGGCCTACTAGCGGCGGGGGATACAATGAGCAGTTCTTC. The V call is TRBV6-6, the J call TRBJ2-1; 8 positions match TRBD2. V shed 6 bases, J shed 4 bases, and the junction held 11 bases outside the gene matches. This CDR3 has 16 residues. From germline, CDR1 is MNHNY and CDR2 SVGAGI (reference sequence).

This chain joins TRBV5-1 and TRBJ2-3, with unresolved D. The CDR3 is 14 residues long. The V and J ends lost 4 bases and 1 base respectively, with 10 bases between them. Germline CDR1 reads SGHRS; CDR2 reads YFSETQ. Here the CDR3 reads CASSPFEGTDTQYF. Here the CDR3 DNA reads TGCGCCAGCAGCCCGTTCGAGGGCACAGATACGCAGTATTTT. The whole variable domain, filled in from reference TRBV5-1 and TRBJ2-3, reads KAGVTQTPRYLIKTRGQQVTLSCSPISGHRSVSWYQQTPGQGLQFLFEYFSETQRNKGNFPGRFSGRQFSNSRSEMNVSTLELGDSALYLCASSPFEGTDTQYFGPGTRLTVL.

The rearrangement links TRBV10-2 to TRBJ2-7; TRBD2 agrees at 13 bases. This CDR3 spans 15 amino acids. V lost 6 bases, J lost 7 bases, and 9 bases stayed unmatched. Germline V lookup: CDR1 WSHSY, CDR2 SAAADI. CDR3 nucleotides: TGCGCCAGCAGCGTCGGGACTAGCGGGACGGGGGAGCAGTACGTC. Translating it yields CASSVGTSGTGEQYV.

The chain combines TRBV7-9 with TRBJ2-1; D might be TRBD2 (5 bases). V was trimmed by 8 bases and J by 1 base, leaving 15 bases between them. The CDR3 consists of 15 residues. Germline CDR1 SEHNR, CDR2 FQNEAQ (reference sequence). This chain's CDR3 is CASLGERRSYNEQFF. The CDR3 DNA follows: TGTGCCAGCCTTGGCGAGAGGAGGTCCTACAATGAGCAGTTCTTC.

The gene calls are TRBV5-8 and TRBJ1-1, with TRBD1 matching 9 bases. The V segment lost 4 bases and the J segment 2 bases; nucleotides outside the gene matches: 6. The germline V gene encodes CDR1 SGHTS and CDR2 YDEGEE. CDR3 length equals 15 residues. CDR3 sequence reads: CASSPRGQGNTEAFF. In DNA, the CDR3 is TGTGCCAGCAGCCCCAGGGGACAGGGAAACACTGAAGCTTTCTTT.

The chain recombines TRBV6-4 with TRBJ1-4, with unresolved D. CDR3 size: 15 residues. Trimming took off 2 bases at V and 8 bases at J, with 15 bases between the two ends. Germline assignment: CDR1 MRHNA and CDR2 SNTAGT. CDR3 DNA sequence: TGTGCCAGCAGTGACCGGGCCGGAGGAGTGGAAAAACTGTTTTTT. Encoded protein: CASSDRAGGVEKLFF.

The CDR3 region has the DNA TGTGCCAGCAGCCAAAAGGACAGGGAATTCACCGGGGAGCTGTTTTTT. Translation: CASSQKDREFTGELFF. The chain couples TRBV5-6 to TRBJ2-2, with 8 nucleotides matching TRBD1. V shed 4 bases, J shed 4 bases, and the junction held 9 bases outside the gene matches. CDR3 length equals 16 residues. The germline gives CDR1 SGHDT, CDR2 YYEEEE.

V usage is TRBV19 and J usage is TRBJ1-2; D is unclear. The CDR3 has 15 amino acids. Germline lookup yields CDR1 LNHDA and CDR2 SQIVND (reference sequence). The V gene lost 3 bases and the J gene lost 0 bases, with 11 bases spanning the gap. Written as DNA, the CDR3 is TGTGCCAGTAGTATGTTAGAGTATGCTAACTATGGCTACACCTTC. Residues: CASSMLEYANYGYTF.